The rows below give T cell receptor beta chains drawn from one sample of a study of shared clonotypes between healthy human individuals. Data came from immunoSEQ multiplex PCR; TCRdb stores just in-frame clones and leaves some out. The sample carries approximately 620,000 clones, around 97% recorded once. Material for sequencing was naive CD4+ T cells sorted from blood. These receptors all come from a woman younger than 45 in good health. The CDR3 runs from the conserved cysteine through the conserved F or W. The D gene is left open where the match is weak. For some rows the clone size is stated as once, few or many, or as a class when expanded; others skip it.

CDR3 protein | CDR3 DNA | V gene | clone size | D gene | J gene
CASSPHPGGPQHF | TGCGCCAGCAGCCCCCACCCTGGTGGGCCCCAGCATTTT | TRBV5-1 | - | - | TRBJ1-5
CASSQTGTGGNSNQPQHF | TGTGCCAGCAGCCAAACCGGGACAGGGGGGAATAGCAATCAGCCCCAGCATTTT | TRBV5-5 | - | TRBD1 | TRBJ1-5
CASSPLAGGLTGELFF | TGCGCCAGCAGCCCGTTAGCGGGAGGTCTCACCGGGGAGCTGTTTTTT | TRBV4-1 | once | TRBD2 | TRBJ2-2
CASSYTGGRTGELFF | TGTGCCAGCAGTTACACAGGGGGCAGGACCGGGGAGCTGTTTTTT | TRBV6-5 | - | TRBD1 | TRBJ2-2
CASSLTGPETQYF | TGTGCCAGCAGCTTAACGGGACCGGAGACCCAGTACTTC | TRBV7-9 | few | - | TRBJ2-5
CSALEGSGSWETQYF | TGCAGCGCCCTGGAGGGGAGCGGGAGCTGGGAGACCCAGTACTTC | TRBV29-1 | - | TRBD2 | TRBJ2-5
CASSPRRDNSEQFF | TGTGCCAGCAGCCCCCGTCGGGATAACAGTGAGCAGTTCTTC | TRBV7-9 | - | - | TRBJ2-1
CASSRTDLNYEQYF | TGTGCCAGCAGTCGCACGGACTTGAACTACGAGCAGTACTTC | TRBV28 | - | - | TRBJ2-7
CASNLRVNQPQHF | TGTGCCAGCAACTTGAGAGTCAATCAGCCCCAGCATTTT | TRBV6-5 | - | - | TRBJ1-5
CATTTSPEGDTQYF | TGTGCCACCACGACATCCCCCGAGGGAGATACGCAGTATTTT | TRBV19 | - | - | TRBJ2-3
CASRGRGTEKLFF | TGTGCCAGCAGGGGGAGGGGGACTGAAAAACTGTTTTTT | TRBV5-6 | - | - | TRBJ1-4
CASSFGVAGGPYNEQFF | TGTGCCAGCAGCTTTGGGGTAGCGGGAGGACCATACAATGAGCAGTTCTTC | TRBV12-1 | - | - | TRBJ2-1
CASSRAESTDTQYF | TGTGCCAGCTCACGGGCGGAAAGCACAGATACGCAGTATTTT | TRBV18 | - | - | TRBJ2-3
CASSYWTGGATQYF | TGTGCCAGCAGCTACTGGACAGGGGGCGCGACCCAGTACTTC | TRBV7-9 | - | TRBD1 | TRBJ2-5
CASSPLGLKNTEAFF | TGTGCCAGTAGTCCCCTGGGACTTAAGAACACTGAAGCTTTCTTT | TRBV19 | - | - | TRBJ1-1
CASSSTGDPQETQYF | TGTGCCAGCAGCTCGACAGGGGACCCCCAAGAGACCCAGTACTTC | TRBV13 | - | TRBD1 | TRBJ2-5
CASSPRSPGAEEKLFF | TGTGCCAGCTCACCACGCTCTCCGGGGGCCGAGGAAAAACTGTTTTTT | TRBV18 | - | - | TRBJ1-4